Listed here is a single T cell receptor beta chain. Its antigen is unknown. The data are from a study of T cell responses to AZD1222 COVID-19 vaccine. V lost 4 bases and J lost 2, with 7 bases in between. CDR1 is SGHAT and CDR2 is FQNNGV in the germline V gene. CDR3 size: 13 residues. Findings and caveats of the study: Clonal diversity may have been underestimated, and the donors were mostly white British, with more females than males. Regions 160-218 and 743-854 dominated among vaccine-associated CD4 TCRs spanning spike.

Method: immunoSEQ multiplex PCR; TCRdb's copy keeps in-frame clones and lacks some. The sample has 100,000 to 150,000 clones, about 82% seen once. The sequenced sample was peripheral blood, obtained 28 days after the second dose of the MenACWY control vaccine. The V and J genes are TRBV11-2 and TRBJ2-3, with D unresolved. This clonotype originated in an adult who received the MenACWY meningococcal vaccine as a control. This CDR3 reads CASSSPTTDTQYF. The CDR3, as DNA: TGTGCCAGCAGCTCCCCGACCACAGATACGCAGTATTTT.